The 10 T cell receptor beta chains presented below share a single source sample, sequenced in a study of blood T cell repertoires in COVID-19. Sequenced by immunoSEQ multiplex PCR; TCRdb stores in-frame clones only, minus some. The sample has about 120,000 clones, 80% to 90% seen once. The sample was peripheral blood. The receptors here all came from a man aged 65 to 79 with active or convalescent COVID-19.

The chain carries TRBV21-1 and TRBJ2-7; the table's D call of TRBD2 was not tested on the DNA. TRBV21-1 is tagged as a pseudogene. The CDR3 length is 16 residues. The CDR3 loop reads CASSARGGPPPDEQYF. In DNA form, the CDR3 reads TGTGCCAGCAGCGCCCGGGGGGGCCCCCCCCCTGACGAGCAGTACTTC.

The chain uses TRBV19 and TRBJ1-4; 7 bases match TRBD1. The CDR3 contains 15 residues. The J segment lost 4 bases and the V segment lost 6 bases, leaving 8 bases of the junction unmatched. Germline V lookup: CDR1 LNHDA, CDR2 SQIVND (reference sequence). The DNA for the CDR3 is TGTGCCAGTAGCCAGGGGACAGCGAGTAATGAAAAACTGTTTTTT. Protein: CASSQGTASNEKLFF.

This clone is a singleton in its sample. The CDR3: CASRSGTKAKNIQYF. The CDR3 nucleotides are TGTGCCAGCAGATCCGGGACAAAGGCCAAAAACATTCAGTACTTC. V usage is TRBV28 and J usage is TRBJ2-4, with D tentatively TRBD1 (6 bases). Trimming took off 6 bases at V and 1 base at J, with 13 bases between the two ends. CDR1 and CDR2 (germline): MDHEN, SYDVKM. The CDR3 has 15 residues.

The rearrangement joins TRBV6-6 to TRBJ1-2; 7 bases are a match to TRBD1. The germline CDR1 and CDR2 sequences are MNHNY and SVGAGI (reference sequence). V shed 6 bases, J shed 8 bases, and the junction held 9 bases outside the gene matches. The CDR3 extends over 13 amino acids. In DNA form, the CDR3 reads TGTGCCAGCAGCAGACAGCAGGGGGAAGGCTACACCTTC. Protein sequence: CASSRQQGEGYTF.

V is TRBV28 and J is TRBJ1-1; 9 nucleotides agree with TRBD1. V lost 6 bases to trimming and J lost 10 bases; unmatched junction nucleotides: 3. The length of the CDR3 is 11 residues. From germline, CDR1 is MDHEN and CDR2 SYDVKM. The DNA for the CDR3 is TGTGCCAGCAGACGGGACAGGGCAGCTTTCTTT. It yields the protein CASRRDRAAFF. The whole variable domain, remainder taken from reference TRBV28 and TRBJ1-1, is DVKVTQSSRYLVKRTGEKVFLECVQDMDHENMFWYRQDPGLGLRLIYFSYDVKMKEKGDIPEGYSVSREKKERFSLILESASTNQTSMYLCASRRDRAAFFGQGTRLTVV.

This sequence joins TRBV10-3 and TRBJ2-3; 7 bases fit TRBD1. Trimming removed 6 bases from V and 0 bases from J; junction bases left unmatched: 12. The germline V gene has CDR1 ENHRY and CDR2 SYGVKD. The CDR3 consists of 17 residues. CDR3 region: CAISLTPGGYSTDTQYF. In DNA, the CDR3 is TGTGCCATCAGCCTGACCCCAGGGGGTTATAGCACAGATACGCAGTATTTT.

This chain links TRBV6-5 with TRBJ1-4; 9 bases are shared with TRBD1. This CDR3 is 16 amino acids long. The V gene end was trimmed by 2 bases and the J gene end by 8 bases; junction bases not matched to a gene: 9. The V gene's germline CDR1 is MNHEY and CDR2 SVGAGI. CDR3 sequence reads: CASSYGQGFELEKLFF. CDR3 in DNA: TGTGCCAGCAGTTACGGACAGGGGTTTGAGTTGGAAAAACTGTTTTTT.

The CDR3 DNA reads as TGTGCCAGCAGCTTCGAGGGACAGAGCTCCTACAATGAGCAGTTCTTC. Protein: CASSFEGQSSYNEQFF. The gene calls are TRBV5-6 and TRBJ2-1, with 7 bases identical to TRBD1. CDR1 and CDR2 from the germline V gene are SGHDT and YYEEEE. Germline trimming cut 2 bases from V and 0 bases from J; bases unmatched to any gene: 5. This CDR3 contains 16 residues.

This chain uses TRBV11-2 with TRBJ1-2, with D maybe TRBD1 (6 bases). The CDR3 totals 13 residues. Germline CDR1 reads SGHAT; CDR2 reads FQNNGV. CDR3 nucleotides: TGTGCTACGCTCGACAGGCCAAACTATGGCTACACCTTC. It is translated as CATLDRPNYGYTF. Full variable domain (outside the CDR3, taken from reference TRBV11-2 and TRBJ1-2): EAGVAQSPRYKIIEKRQSVAFWCNPISGHATLYWYQQILGQGPKLLIQFQNNGVVDDSQLPKDRFSAERLKGVDSTLKIQPAKLEDSAVYLCATLDRPNYGYTFGSGTRLTVV.

The chain has TRBV5-1 and TRBJ1-5; a weak D match, TRBD1 (5 bases). The ends were cut back, 4 bases at V and 6 bases at J, with 17 bases in the middle. This CDR3 spans 15 amino acids. In germline, CDR1 is SGHRS, CDR2 YFSETQ. The CDR3 DNA reads as TGCGCCAGCAGCACAACAGGAGGGCGAGGTCAGCCCCAGCATTTT. Translating it yields CASSTTGGRGQPQHF.